The 28 T cell receptor beta chains presented below share a single source sample, sequenced in a study of blood T cell repertoires in COVID-19. Sequencing was performed with immunoSEQ multiplex PCR; in TCRdb, only in-frame clones are kept and a portion is missing. The table shows 200,000 to 250,000 clones, with approximately 80% occurring only once. Sequenced material: peripheral blood. These receptors all come from a human donor in a cohort sampled during active COVID-19.

The chain links TRBV5-1 to TRBJ2-7; 9 bases line up with TRBD1. V was pared by 4 bases and J by 7 bases, with 12 bases of the junction left unmatched. Looked up from germline, CDR1 is SGHRS and CDR2 is YFSETQ. CDR3 size: 15 residues. The DNA of the CDR3 is TGCGCCAGCAGCGACCGGGGGGACAGGGTGAAGGAGCAGTACTTC. Translated, it gives CASSDRGDRVKEQYF.

The chain employs TRBV19 and TRBJ1-1; 7 bases agree with TRBD1. CDR3 size: 14 residues. V shed 5 bases, J shed 11 bases, and the junction held 14 bases outside the gene matches. The germline gives CDR1 LNHDA, CDR2 SQIVND (reference sequence). CDR3 nucleotide sequence: TGTGCCAGTAGTGCCCGCCAGACAGGGTTTGTGGCTTTCTTT. This encodes CASSARQTGFVAFF.

The gene calls are TRBV5-1 and TRBJ2-3, with TRBD2 as a possible D gene (5 bases). CDR1 and CDR2 from the germline V gene are SGHRS and YFSETQ. V lost 4 bases to trimming and J lost 6 bases, with 9 bases between them. This CDR3 region has 12 residues. The CDR3 region has the DNA TGCGCCAGCAGCCAACTAGGGGATACGCAGTATTTT. Its translation: CASSQLGDTQYF.

This rearrangement joins TRBV3-1 (or the pseudogene TRBV3-2) to TRBJ2-7; D not certain. Trimming took 4 bases from V and 7 from J, leaving 11 bases between them. Germline CDR1 and CDR2: LGHDT and YNNKEL (reference sequence). The CDR3 covers 12 residues. CDR3 DNA sequence: TGTGCCAGCAGCCCAGATCGTCGGGAGCAGTACTTC. This translates into CASSPDRREQYF.

The chain carries TRBV3-1 (or the pseudogene TRBV3-2) and TRBJ1-1, with 7 nucleotides matching TRBD1. V was pared by 5 bases and J by 1 base, with 4 bases of the junction left unmatched. Germline CDR1 reads LGHDT; CDR2 reads YNNKEL (reference sequence). CDR3 size: 14 residues. CDR3 sequence reads: CASSADRANTEAFF. The CDR3 nucleotides are TGTGCCAGCAGCGCCGACAGGGCGAACACTGAAGCTTTCTTT.

The V and J genes are TRBV7-9 and TRBJ1-2; TRBD1 might be the D (5 bases). The CDR3 runs to 15 residues. Trimming shortened V by 1 base and J by 4 bases, and 13 bases separated the two germline ends. Germline V lookup: CDR1 SEHNR, CDR2 FQNEAQ (reference sequence). CDR3 in amino acids: CASSLGLRAVYGYTF. The CDR3 DNA sequence: TGTGCCAGCAGCTTAGGCCTCAGGGCGGTCTATGGCTACACCTTC.

This clone is a singleton in its sample. The V and J genes are TRBV28 and TRBJ2-1, with 8 bases aligning to TRBD1. This CDR3 contains 15 residues. Trimming at V came to 4 bases and at J to 4 bases, leaving 6 bases not matched to a gene. CDR1 and CDR2 from the germline V gene are MDHEN and SYDVKM. CDR3 protein: CASSSGTGVYNEQFF. Here the CDR3 DNA reads TGTGCCAGCAGTTCCGGGACAGGAGTGTACAATGAGCAGTTCTTC. Together with reference TRBV28 and TRBJ2-1, the CDR3 gives the full variable domain: DVKVTQSSRYLVKRTGEKVFLECVQDMDHENMFWYRQDPGLGLRLIYFSYDVKMKEKGDIPEGYSVSREKKERFSLILESASTNQTSMYLCASSSGTGVYNEQFFGPGTRLTVL.

The chain has TRBV6-5 and TRBJ1-1; D is uncertain. Trimming cost V 0 bases and J 1 base, with 6 bases left between them. CDR1 is MNHEY, CDR2 SVGAGI, per germline. CDR3 length: 14 residues. CDR3 nucleotide sequence: TGTGCCAGCAGTTACTCGGGAGCGAACACTGAAGCTTTCTTT. Protein: CASSYSGANTEAFF.

The chain recombines TRBV24-1 with TRBJ1-5; the D is unclear. The V end lost 5 bases, the J end lost 11 bases, and 9 bases lay between the germline ends. Germline V lookup: CDR1 KGHDR, CDR2 SFDVKD. The CDR3 has 11 residues. The CDR3 here is CATSGVAAQHF. In DNA form, the CDR3 reads TGTGCCACCAGTGGTGTGGCAGCCCAGCATTTT.

V gene TRBV6-2 or TRBV6-3 combines with J gene TRBJ1-2; 10 bases map to TRBD1. Germline V gene lookup returns CDR1 MNHEY and CDR2 SVGEGT. V lost 2 bases to trimming and J lost 8 bases; unmatched junction nucleotides: 5. This CDR3 region has 14 residues. The CDR3 loop reads CASSYDLTGGGYTF. CDR3 DNA: TGTGCCAGCAGTTACGACCTGACAGGGGGCGGCTACACCTTC.

This clone was recorded once. V usage is TRBV28 and J usage is TRBJ2-7; maybe TRBD1 (6 bases). The V gene's germline CDR1 is MDHEN and CDR2 SYDVKM. This CDR3 comprises 15 residues. V was cut by 4 bases and J by 3 bases, with 16 bases left in between. CDR3 sequence (DNA): TGTGCCAGCAGTTCGGTACAACCGGACAGCTACGAGCAGTACTTC. Translated: CASSSVQPDSYEQYF.

The chain employs TRBV5-6 and TRBJ2-7; weak D call: TRBD2 (7 bases). Germline V gene data show CDR1 as SGHDT and CDR2 as YYEEEE. With 2 bases removed from V and 2 bases from J, the gap between germline ends came to 14 bases. This CDR3 spans 15 amino acids. The chain's CDR3 is CASSFLGGRPYEQYF. The CDR3 region has the DNA TGTGCCAGCAGCTTTTTGGGGGGGCGCCCCTACGAGCAGTACTTC.

The chain employs TRBV5-6 and TRBJ2-3; 8 bases line up with TRBD1. With 0 bases clipped from V and 2 bases from J, the junction kept 2 bases outside the gene matches. There are 15 residues in the CDR3. Germline CDR1 is SGHDT and CDR2 is YYEEEE. The CDR3 nucleotides read TGTGCCAGCAGCTTGGTCCAGGGGGCCACAGATACGCAGTATTTT. Residues: CASSLVQGATDTQYF.

The V call is TRBV27, the J call TRBJ1-1; no reliable D call. The CDR3 spans 13 residues. CDR1 and CDR2 (germline): MNHEY, SMNVEV (reference sequence). With 9 bases removed from V and 0 bases from J, the gap between germline ends came to 11 bases. CDR3 in amino acids: CARLQTMNTEAFF. The DNA for the CDR3 is TGTGCCAGATTACAGACGATGAACACTGAAGCTTTCTTT.

The V gene is TRBV5-4, the J gene TRBJ1-2; 8 bases are a match to TRBD1. The CDR3 is 14 amino acids. Trimming at V came to 3 bases and at J to 8 bases, leaving 9 bases not matched to a gene. The germline gives CDR1 SGHNT, CDR2 YYREEE (reference sequence). In DNA, the CDR3 is TGTGCCAGCAGCTACGGACAGGGAAGGTTGGGCTACACCTTC. Protein: CASSYGQGRLGYTF.

The chain couples TRBV28 to TRBJ1-1; tentative D call: TRBD1 (5 bases). Trimming took 6 bases from V and 3 from J, leaving 14 bases between them. The germline V gene has CDR1 MDHEN and CDR2 SYDVKM. The CDR3 contains 14 residues. This CDR3 is CASSRPGGDTEAFF. As DNA, the CDR3 is TGTGCCAGCAGCCGACCGGGAGGGGACACTGAAGCTTTCTTT.

This sequence joins TRBV6-5 and TRBJ1-3; no clear D. The CDR3 has 15 amino acids. The V and J ends lost 0 bases and 1 base respectively, with 7 bases between them. The V gene's germline CDR1 is MNHEY and CDR2 SVGAGI. CDR3 region: CASSYSGRSGNTIYF. CDR3 DNA: TGTGCCAGCAGTTACTCGGGCCGGTCTGGAAACACCATATATTTT.

This rearrangement joins TRBV28 to TRBJ1-6, with 7 positions matching TRBD1. Unmatched junction bases numbered 19, after V lost 4 bases and J lost 7 bases. Germline CDR1 reads MDHEN; CDR2 reads SYDVKM. The CDR3 is 19 residues long. The CDR3 loop reads CASSSLLTRRDRENSPLHF. DNA for the CDR3: TGTGCCAGCAGTTCTCTACTCACTCGACGTGACAGGGAAAATTCACCCCTCCACTTT.

The chain uses TRBV9 and TRBJ2-3; 7 bases agree with TRBD1. Germline lookup yields CDR1 SGDLS and CDR2 YYNGEE. The junction had 5 bases not matched to a gene; V was cut back by 4 bases and J by 3 bases. The CDR3 sequence is 14 residues long. The CDR3 here is CASSFRQGTDTQYF. CDR3 coding DNA: TGTGCCAGCAGCTTTCGACAGGGAACAGATACGCAGTATTTT.

About this clone itself: Other DNA sequences within the sample encode an identical CDR3. The chain employs TRBV19 and TRBJ1-5, with D perhaps matching TRBD1 (5 bases). V lost 4 bases, J lost 2 bases, and 6 bases lay in between. The CDR3 loop spans 13 amino acids. The germline gives CDR1 LNHDA, CDR2 SQIVND (reference sequence). CDR3 bases: TGTGCCAGTAGTAGGGGGGGCAATCAGCCCCAGCATTTT. This translates into CASSRGGNQPQHF.

This clone was detected only a few times. The V and J genes are TRBV28 and TRBJ2-1, with TRBD2 matching 9 bases. V was pared by 2 bases and J by 7 bases, with 12 bases of the junction left unmatched. This CDR3 contains 17 residues. The germline V gene encodes CDR1 MDHEN and CDR2 SYDVKM. The CDR3 DNA sequence: TGTGCCAGCAGTTTACGTGACTGGCGGGGGGGCATTAATGAGCAGTTCTTC. Protein sequence: CASSLRDWRGGINEQFF.

The V call is TRBV5-1, the J call TRBJ1-2; maybe TRBD1 (6 bases). V was pared by 0 bases and J by 6 bases, with 9 bases between. CDR1 is SGHRS and CDR2 is YFSETQ in the germline V gene. The CDR3 is made up of 13 amino acids. This chain's CDR3 is CASSLAAGDGYTF. Here the CDR3 DNA reads TGCGCCAGCAGCTTGGCGGCAGGGGATGGCTACACCTTC.

With regard to this clone: The sample has other DNA sequences that encode this CDR3 too. The chain links TRBV5-1 to TRBJ1-2; 8 nucleotides agree with TRBD1. Germline assignment: CDR1 SGHRS and CDR2 YFSETQ. The V segment lost 4 bases and the J segment 1 base; nucleotides outside the gene matches: 3. This CDR3 spans 14 amino acids. The CDR3 DNA is TGCGCCAGCAGCCGTGGACAGGGTAACTATGGCTACACCTTC. This translates into CASSRGQGNYGYTF.

This chain connects TRBV29-1 to TRBJ2-7; 11 bases map to TRBD2. CDR1 and CDR2 from the germline V gene are SQVTM and ANQGSEA. The CDR3 is made up of 16 amino acids. V lost 3 bases and J lost 5; bases outside the gene matches: 12. In nucleotides, the CDR3 is TGCAGCGTTGACCCTCCTCCGGGACTAGCGGAAAACGAGCAGTACTTC. Protein sequence: CSVDPPPGLAENEQYF.

V is TRBV6-6 and J is TRBJ1-2, with D tentatively TRBD1 (5 bases). V gave up 2 bases and J gave up 4 bases, with 14 bases separating them. Germline V gene sequence: CDR1 MNHNY, CDR2 SVGAGI (reference sequence). CDR3 length: 15 residues. DNA of the CDR3: TGTGCCAGCAGTTACACGGCAGGGTCTCTCTATGGCTACACCTTC. This codes for CASSYTAGSLYGYTF.

This chain joins TRBV3-1 (or the pseudogene TRBV3-2) and TRBJ1-5; D not resolved. Trimming stripped 3 bases from V and 2 bases from J, with 11 bases between. Germline V gene data show CDR1 as LGHDT and CDR2 as YNNKEL (reference sequence). CDR3 length: 15 residues. The CDR3 is CASSQSHGGNQPQHF. DNA for the CDR3: TGTGCCAGCAGCCAGTCTCACGGGGGCAATCAGCCCCAGCATTTT.

The chain combines TRBV10-3 with TRBJ2-7; possible D gene TRBD1, 6 bases. This CDR3 region has 15 residues. V lost 6 bases and J lost 0, with 15 bases in between. Germline CDR1 reads ENHRY; CDR2 reads SYGVKD. CDR3 nucleotide sequence: TGTGCCATCAGCTCCCGGGACACGGACTCCTACGAGCAGTACTTC. It encodes CAISSRDTDSYEQYF.

V gene TRBV18 combines with J gene TRBJ2-2; 10 bases align to TRBD1. The CDR3 is 16 residues long. The V segment lost 5 bases and the J segment 1 base; nucleotides outside the gene matches: 4. CDR1 is KGHSH, CDR2 LQKENI, per germline. CDR3 residues: CASSAGQGVNTGELFF. In DNA form, the CDR3 reads TGTGCCAGCTCAGCTGGACAGGGGGTGAACACCGGGGAGCTGTTTTTT.